The clone carrying this TCR beta chain was recorded once. Its antigen is not known. Spiked synthetic TCR analogs estimated absolute template abundance per PCR. Profiling relied on immunoSEQ multiplex PCR, and the TCRdb table lists in-frame clones only, not all of them. The table records tens of thousands of clones, 70% to 90% of them present only once. Urothelial carcinoma affected the patients, and it was locally advanced or metastatic. Per the germline V gene, CDR1 is LNHDA and CDR2 is SQIVND (reference sequence). After removal of 6 bases from V and 6 bases from J, the junction contained 9 bases not matched to a gene. The CDR3 runs 15 residues. The sample belongs to a study of PD-L1 blockade in urothelial cancer. Turning to the study itself: A median blood sample held 141,255 T cells and around 80,000 unique TCRs.

Study observations and caveats: Pretreatment TCR clonality in blood, when below the median, was predictive of better survival.

This chain links TRBV19 with TRBJ1-2; 11 bases match TRBD1. The sequence was obtained from a man in his fifties or sixties with urothelial cancer. Sequences were derived from PBMCs, sampled around atezolizumab (anti-PD-L1) treatment. This CDR3 reads CASRRTGGALDGYTF. The CDR3 nucleotides are TGTGCCAGTAGACGGACAGGGGGCGCATTGGATGGCTACACCTTC.